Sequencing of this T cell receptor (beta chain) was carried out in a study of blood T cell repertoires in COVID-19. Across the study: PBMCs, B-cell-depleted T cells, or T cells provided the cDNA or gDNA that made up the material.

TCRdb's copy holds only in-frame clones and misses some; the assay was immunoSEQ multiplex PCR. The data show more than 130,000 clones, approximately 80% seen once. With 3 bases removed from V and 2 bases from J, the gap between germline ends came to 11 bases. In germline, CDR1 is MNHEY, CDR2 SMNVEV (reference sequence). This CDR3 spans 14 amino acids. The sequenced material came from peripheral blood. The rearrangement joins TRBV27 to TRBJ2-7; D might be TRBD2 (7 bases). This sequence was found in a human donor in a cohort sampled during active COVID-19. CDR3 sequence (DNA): TGTGCCAGCAGTTTGGGCGGGGGCCCCTACGAGCAGTACTTC. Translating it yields CASSLGGGPYEQYF.